Listed here is a single TCR beta chain. These data originate in a study of graft-versus-host responses after intestinal transplantation. Trimming stripped 1 base from V and 0 bases from J, with 4 bases between. This CDR3 comprises 15 residues. Germline-derived CDR1 and CDR2 are SEHNR and FQNEAQ (reference sequence). TCRdb's copy holds only in-frame clones and misses some; the assay was immunoSEQ multiplex PCR. The sample consists of 75,000 to 100,000 clones, roughly 82% of them appearing once. The sample here was PBMCs, taken 255 days after intestinal transplant. The genes are TRBV7-9 and TRBJ2-6; D is uncertain. The source is a human patient who received an intestinal transplant, so some T cells may come from the graft donor. The CDR3 reads CASSLGGSGANVLTF. Here the CDR3 DNA reads TGTGCCAGCAGCTTAGGTGGCTCTGGGGCCAACGTCCTGACTTTC.